This passage covers 22 T cell receptor beta chains from one sample sequenced in a study of post-analysis software for immune sequencing data. No antigen is known for these receptors. Unique molecular identifiers were built into the TCR beta cDNA libraries. TCRdb recomputed calls from the PCR reads with MiXCR, one row per CDR3 protein. The repertoire holds 400,000 to 500,000 distinct CDR3 sequences, with over 30% as singletons. Study-wide results and limits: Patients carried roughly 5 TRBV segments more frequently than controls did, and TRBV5-6, TRBV5-1 and TRBV20-1 were among them.

The specimen was blood. The receptors were sampled from a girl aged 2-10 years with multiple sclerosis.

In DNA form, the CDR3 reads TGCAGCGTTTGGGACAGGGTATACAATGAGCAGTTCTTC. This translates into CSVWDRVYNEQFF. The V call is TRBV29-1, the J call TRBJ2-1, with 9 bases lining up with TRBD1. The CDR3 totals 13 residues. V lost 5 bases and J lost 4; bases outside the gene matches: 3. CDR1 is SQVTM and CDR2 is ANQGSEA in the germline V gene.

The sample holds a few counts of this clonotype. This sequence joins TRBV4-1 and TRBJ1-1; a possible D gene is TRBD1 (5 bases). Between the trimmed V and J ends, which lost 4 bases and 4 bases, there was a span of 10 bases. Germline CDR1 and CDR2: MGHRA and YSYEKL. The CDR3 covers 13 residues. This CDR3 is CASSRGPFTEAFF. DNA for the CDR3: TGCGCCAGCAGCCGGGGCCCCTTCACTGAAGCTTTCTTT.

This clonotype was detected a few times. The rearrangement links TRBV9 to TRBJ1-2, with D unresolved. V was trimmed by 0 bases and J by 6 bases, leaving 15 bases between them. Germline values: CDR1 SGDLS, CDR2 YYNGEE. The CDR3 runs 15 residues. In DNA, the CDR3 is TGTGCCAGCAGCGTAGCTCCAACAGCAAGCAATGGCTACACCTTC. This sequence encodes CASSVAPTASNGYTF. Full variable domain (rest looked up from reference TRBV9 and TRBJ1-2): DSGVTQTPKHLITATGQRVTLRCSPRSGDLSVYWYQQSLDQGLQFLIQYYNGEERAKGNILERFSAQQFPDLHSELNLSSLELGDSALYFCASSVAPTASNGYTFGSGTRLTVV.

This rearrangement joins TRBV27 to TRBJ1-2, with a possible D match to TRBD1 (5 bases). The V gene lost 5 bases and the J gene lost 3 bases, with 19 bases spanning the gap. CDR1 is MNHEY and CDR2 is SMNVEV in the germline V gene (reference sequence). This CDR3 region has 16 residues. CDR3 coding DNA: TGTGCCAGCAGTCCTGGGACCGGCAGGGTAGACTATGGCTACACCTTC. The encoded protein is CASSPGTGRVDYGYTF.

The genes are TRBV5-1 and TRBJ2-7; 7 bases line up with TRBD1. The CDR3 extends over 15 amino acids. Germline CDR1 is SGHRS and CDR2 is YFSETQ. J gave up 0 bases and V 4 bases, and 7 bases lay outside the gene matches. CDR3 coding DNA: TGCGCCAGCAGCAAGGGACAGCTTAACTCCTACGAGCAGTACTTC. Translation gives CASSKGQLNSYEQYF.

The chain is built from TRBV20-1 and TRBJ2-7; D perhaps matches TRBD2 (6 bases). The CDR3 length is 12 residues. V was cut by 3 bases and J by 6 bases, with 12 bases left in between. Germline V gives CDR1 DFQATT, CDR2 SNEGSKA (reference sequence). CDR3 residues: CSASGLYFEQYF. The CDR3 DNA reads as TGCAGTGCTAGCGGACTATACTTCGAGCAGTACTTC.

This chain joins TRBV20-1 and TRBJ1-2, with a possible D match to TRBD1 (6 bases). This CDR3 comprises 12 residues. Trimming removed 2 bases at V and 6 bases at J, with 10 bases between. CDR1 is DFQATT and CDR2 is SNEGSKA in the germline V gene (reference sequence). The CDR3 DNA follows: TGCAGTGCTAGAACCCCAGGGGATGGCTACACCTTC. Translating it yields CSARTPGDGYTF.

This sequence joins TRBV5-1 and TRBJ1-5; D not resolved. Trimming removed 2 bases at V and 0 bases at J, with 9 bases between. Germline values: CDR1 SGHRS, CDR2 YFSETQ. This CDR3 has 15 amino acids. The CDR3 coding sequence is TGCGCCAGCAGCTTACTGGGATATAGCAATCAGCCCCAGCATTTT. The encoded protein is CASSLLGYSNQPQHF.

This chain's CDR3 is CASRGPGPKQSSTDTQYF. The CDR3 DNA reads as TGTGCCAGCAGGGGTCCGGGACCGAAACAATCTAGCACAGATACGCAGTATTTT. The rearrangement links TRBV7-9 to TRBJ2-3, with D tentatively TRBD1 or TRBD2 (5 bases each). The germline V gene has CDR1 SEHNR and CDR2 FQNEAQ (reference sequence). The CDR3 runs to 18 residues. The germline V and J ends were trimmed by 6 bases and 0 bases, with 22 bases remaining between them.

The table lists this clonotype with a count of one. The chain combines TRBV20-1 with TRBJ2-7; no definite D call. Germline CDR1 reads DFQATT; CDR2 reads SNEGSKA (reference sequence). CDR3 length: 11 residues. Between the trimmed V and J ends, which lost 5 bases and 3 bases, there was a span of 8 bases. The CDR3 DNA follows: TGCAGTGCTCCTAGATTCTACGAGCAGTACTTC. Its translation: CSAPRFYEQYF.

This CDR3 is CSARGGGGNTEAFF. CDR3 sequence (DNA): TGCAGTGCCAGGGGGGGCGGGGGCAACACTGAAGCTTTCTTT. The V and J genes are TRBV20-1 and TRBJ1-1, with 7 bases matching TRBD1. This CDR3 is 14 amino acids long. Germline lookup yields CDR1 DFQATT and CDR2 SNEGSKA (reference sequence). J lost 2 bases, V lost 6 bases, and 9 bases had no gene match.

Regarding this clonotype: This CDR3 is missing its conserved last phenylalanine or tryptophan, likely due to a read error. The chain employs TRBV20-1 and TRBJ2-7; maybe TRBD1 (5 bases). There are 14 residues in the CDR3. Deletions cut 3 bases from V and 0 bases from J, with 12 bases between. Germline lookup yields CDR1 DFQATT and CDR2 SNEGSKA (reference sequence). The CDR3 bases are TGCAGTGCTAGTCGGGTGGGGCTCTCCTACGAGCAGTACTTG. It translates to CSASRVGLSYEQYL.

J is TRBJ1-1 and V is TRBV6-6; tentative D call: TRBD1 (6 bases). The V gene's germline CDR1 is MNHNY and CDR2 SVGAGI (reference sequence). V gave up 2 bases and J gave up 8 bases, with 18 bases separating them. This CDR3 is 15 amino acids long. The CDR3 coding sequence is TGTGCCAGCAGTTACGGGGGCAACCCTGAGGGGGAAGCTTTCTTT. Translation: CASSYGGNPEGEAFF.

This clonotype was observed a handful of times. J is TRBJ2-3 and V is TRBV12-5, with 8 bases identical to TRBD1. V shed 7 bases and J 0 bases; nucleotides not matched to a gene: 6. CDR1 and CDR2 from the germline V gene are LGHNT and FRNRAP. The CDR3 loop spans 15 amino acids. CDR3 residues: CASATGQGSTDTQYF. In DNA, the CDR3 is TGTGCTAGTGCCACCGGACAGGGTAGCACAGATACGCAGTATTTT.

The chain combines TRBV7-9 with TRBJ1-2; D gene uncertain. V lost 3 bases to trimming and J lost 4 bases, with 18 bases between them. Germline loops: CDR1 SEHNR, CDR2 FQNEAQ (reference sequence). The CDR3 contains 16 residues. CDR3 loop: CASSLTHLPNFYGYTF. As DNA, the CDR3 is TGTGCCAGCAGCTTGACCCACCTTCCTAATTTCTATGGCTACACCTTC.

There are a few counts of this clonotype. The chain employs TRBV7-9 and TRBJ1-2; possible D gene TRBD1, 5 bases. Trimming took 1 base from V and 7 from J, leaving 13 bases between them. This CDR3 is built from 14 residues. Looked up from germline, CDR1 is SEHNR and CDR2 is FQNEAQ (reference sequence). The CDR3 region has the DNA TGTGCCAGCAGCTTAGGTGCAGGGCTGGTTGGCTACACCTTC. It codes for CASSLGAGLVGYTF. Using reference TRBV7-9 and TRBJ1-2 for the parts outside the CDR3, the full variable domain is DTGVSQNPRHKITKRGQNVTFRCDPISEHNRLYWYRQTLGQGPEFLTYFQNEAQLEKSRLLSDRFSAERPKGSFSTLEIQRTEQGDSAMYLCASSLGAGLVGYTFGSGTRLTVV.

This clonotype was seen more than once but under ten times. The J gene is TRBJ2-7, the V gene TRBV15; tentatively, D is TRBD2 (6 bases). Trimming pared 2 bases from V and 2 bases from J, leaving 16 bases between. The CDR3 is 16 residues long. Germline-derived CDR1 and CDR2 are LNHNV and YYDKDF (reference sequence). For the CDR3, the DNA is TGTGCCACCAGCAGACGCCAGGGTACGGGAGCCTACGAGCAGTACTTC. Its translation: CATSRRQGTGAYEQYF. The full variable domain, with the rest looked up from reference TRBV15 and TRBJ2-7, is DAMVIQNPRYQVTQFGKPVTLSCSQTLNHNVMYWYQQKSSQAPKLLFHYYDKDFNNEADTPDNFQSRRPNTSFCFLDIRSPGLGDTAMYLCATSRRQGTGAYEQYFGPGTRLTVT.

The CDR3 sequence: CASSVGDYNEQFF. As DNA, the CDR3 is TGTGCCAGCAGCGTCGGAGACTACAATGAGCAGTTCTTC. The chain couples TRBV9 to TRBJ2-1; D is unresolved. Germline CDR1 reads SGDLS; CDR2 reads YYNGEE. V lost 2 bases and J lost 3, with 6 bases in between. This CDR3 region has 13 residues.

This clonotype has a handful of counts. The V and J genes are TRBV28 and TRBJ2-3, with 8 bases lining up with TRBD1. The V segment lost 10 bases and the J segment 3 bases; nucleotides outside the gene matches: 12. Germline assignment: CDR1 MDHEN and CDR2 SYDVKM. The length of the CDR3 is 15 residues. CDR3 residues: CATDQGADGTDTQYF. For the CDR3, the DNA is TGTGCCACCGACCAGGGGGCCGATGGGACAGATACGCAGTATTTT.

The chain links TRBV20-1 to TRBJ1-2; D gene ambiguous. Germline CDR1 reads DFQATT; CDR2 reads SNEGSKA (reference sequence). Trimming removed 0 bases at V and 7 bases at J, with 24 bases between. The CDR3 runs 17 residues. This chain's CDR3 is CSARDGSLRAGTRGYTF. Here the CDR3 DNA reads TGCAGTGCTAGAGATGGAAGTTTACGGGCCGGAACACGTGGCTACACCTTC.

The genes are TRBV5-6 and TRBJ2-1; D gene ambiguous. The CDR3 consists of 14 residues. V lost 4 bases and J 4 bases, leaving 12 bases between the germline ends. Per the germline V gene, CDR1 is SGHDT and CDR2 is YYEEEE. The CDR3 here is CASSPPEIYNEQFF. Written as DNA, the CDR3 is TGTGCCAGCAGCCCTCCCGAAATATACAATGAGCAGTTCTTC.

The CDR3 DNA sequence: TGTGCCAGCAAAATATCTAGCGGGAGGGGCTACGAGCAGTACTTC. Encoded protein: CASKISSGRGYEQYF. The chain uses TRBV6-2 or TRBV6-3 and TRBJ2-7; 12 nucleotides align to TRBD2. The germline CDR1 and CDR2 sequences are MNHEY and SVGEGT. J was trimmed by 3 bases and V by 7 bases; bases with no gene match: 7. The CDR3 contains 15 residues.